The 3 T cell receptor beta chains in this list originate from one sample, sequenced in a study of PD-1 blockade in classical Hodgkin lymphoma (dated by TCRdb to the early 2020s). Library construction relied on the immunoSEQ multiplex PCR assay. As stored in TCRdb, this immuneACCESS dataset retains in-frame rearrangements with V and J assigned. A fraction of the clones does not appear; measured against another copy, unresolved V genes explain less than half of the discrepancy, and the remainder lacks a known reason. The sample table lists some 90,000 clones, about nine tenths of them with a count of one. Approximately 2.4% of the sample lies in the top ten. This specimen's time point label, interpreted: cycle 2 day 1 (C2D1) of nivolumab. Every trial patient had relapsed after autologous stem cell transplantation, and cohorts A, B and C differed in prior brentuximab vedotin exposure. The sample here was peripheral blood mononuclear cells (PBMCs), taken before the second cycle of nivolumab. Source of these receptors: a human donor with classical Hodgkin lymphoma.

CDR3 loop: CASSRSNRGNEQFF. Written as DNA, the CDR3 is TGTGCCAGTAGTCGGAGTAACAGGGGCAATGAGCAGTTCTTC. The genes are TRBV19 and TRBJ2-1; TRBD1 aligns across 7 bases. This CDR3 comprises 14 residues. J gave up 6 bases and V 5 bases, and 7 bases lay outside the gene matches. CDR1 is LNHDA, CDR2 SQIVND, per germline (reference sequence).

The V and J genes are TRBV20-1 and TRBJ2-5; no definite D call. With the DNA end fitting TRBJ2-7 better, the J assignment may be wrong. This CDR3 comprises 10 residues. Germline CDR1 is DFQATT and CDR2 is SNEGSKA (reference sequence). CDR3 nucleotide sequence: TGCAGTGCCAAGTCTTACGAGCAGTACTTC. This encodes CSAKSYEQYF.

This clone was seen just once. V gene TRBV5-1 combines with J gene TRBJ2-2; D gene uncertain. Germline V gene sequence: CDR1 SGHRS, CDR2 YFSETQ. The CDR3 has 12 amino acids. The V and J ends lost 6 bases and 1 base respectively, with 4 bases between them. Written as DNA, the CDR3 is TGCGCCAGCACAGGGAACACCGGGGAGCTGTTTTTT. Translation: CASTGNTGELFF.